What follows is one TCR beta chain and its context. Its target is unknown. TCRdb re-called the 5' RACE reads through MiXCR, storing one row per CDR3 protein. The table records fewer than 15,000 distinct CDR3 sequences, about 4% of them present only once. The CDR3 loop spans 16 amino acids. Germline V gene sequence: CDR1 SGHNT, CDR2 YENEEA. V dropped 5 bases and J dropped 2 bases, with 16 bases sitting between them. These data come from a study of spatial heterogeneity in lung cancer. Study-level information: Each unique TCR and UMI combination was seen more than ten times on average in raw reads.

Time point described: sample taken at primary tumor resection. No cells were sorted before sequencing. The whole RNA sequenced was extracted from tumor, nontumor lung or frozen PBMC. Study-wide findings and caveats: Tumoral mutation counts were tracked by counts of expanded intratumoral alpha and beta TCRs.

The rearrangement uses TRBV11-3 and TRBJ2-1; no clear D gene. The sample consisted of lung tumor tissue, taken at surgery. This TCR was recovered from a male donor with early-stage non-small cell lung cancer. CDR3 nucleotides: TGTGCCAGCAGCCCATATGGCGGAACCGCCTACAATGAGCAGTTCTTC. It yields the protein CASSPYGGTAYNEQFF.